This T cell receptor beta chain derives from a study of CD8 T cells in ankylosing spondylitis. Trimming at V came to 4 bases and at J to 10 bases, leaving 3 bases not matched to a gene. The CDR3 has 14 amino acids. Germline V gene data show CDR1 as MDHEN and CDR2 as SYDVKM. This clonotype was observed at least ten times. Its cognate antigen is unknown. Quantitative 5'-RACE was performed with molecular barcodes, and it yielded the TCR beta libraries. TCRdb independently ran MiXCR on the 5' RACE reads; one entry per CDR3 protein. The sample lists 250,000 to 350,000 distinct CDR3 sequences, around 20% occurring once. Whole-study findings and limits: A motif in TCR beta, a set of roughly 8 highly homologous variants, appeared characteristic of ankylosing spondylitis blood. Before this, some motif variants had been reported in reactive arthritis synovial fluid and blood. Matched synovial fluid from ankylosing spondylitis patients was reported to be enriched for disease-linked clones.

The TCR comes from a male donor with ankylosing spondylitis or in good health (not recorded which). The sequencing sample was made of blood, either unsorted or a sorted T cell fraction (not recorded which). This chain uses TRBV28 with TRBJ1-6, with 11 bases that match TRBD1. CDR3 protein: CASSSDRGHSPLHF. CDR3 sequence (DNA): TGTGCCAGCAGTTCGGACAGGGGGCACTCACCCCTCCACTTT. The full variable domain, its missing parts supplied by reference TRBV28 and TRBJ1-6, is DVKVTQSSRYLVKRTGEKVFLECVQDMDHENMFWYRQDPGLGLRLIYFSYDVKMKEKGDIPEGYSVSREKKERFSLILESASTNQTSMYLCASSSDRGHSPLHFGNGTRLTVT.